The 23 T cell receptor beta chains below come from one sample, sequenced in a study of neurological immune-mediated disorders. TCRdb re-derived calls from the 5' RACE reads in MiXCR, one entry per CDR3 protein. In the table there are about 52,000 distinct CDR3 sequences, more than 3.5% of which are singletons. Sequencing was done on a sample of PBMCs. The source is a man aged 55 to 70 with multiple sclerosis.

Turning to this clonotype: A much larger clone differs by one base, so this may be a read error. The chain recombines TRBV12-3 or TRBV12-4 with TRBJ2-7; no firm D call. This CDR3 spans 14 amino acids. V dropped 7 bases and J dropped 4 bases, with 17 bases sitting between them. The CDR3 loop reads CASIPTFAGYEQYF. CDR3 bases: TGTGCCAGCATCCCTACATTCGCCGGTTACGAGCAGTACTTC.

This clonotype was seen repeatedly, ten times or more. V usage is TRBV12-3 or TRBV12-4 and J usage is TRBJ2-5; 7 nucleotides agree with TRBD1. After removal of 6 bases from V and 5 bases from J, the junction contained 6 bases not matched to a gene. The CDR3 sequence is 13 residues long. This CDR3 is CASSTLRGETQYF. The CDR3 DNA reads as TGTGCCAGCAGCACCCTCAGGGGGGAGACCCAGTACTTC.

The table lists this clonotype with a few counts. The gene calls are TRBV6-5 and TRBJ2-4, with 7 bases matching TRBD2. Germline CDR1 reads MNHEY; CDR2 reads SVGAGI. The CDR3 runs to 18 residues. J gave up 0 bases and V 3 bases, and 11 bases lay outside the gene matches. The CDR3 is CASSYLGGQGLAKNIQYF. DNA of the CDR3: TGTGCCAGCAGTTATTTGGGAGGGCAGGGACTAGCCAAAAACATTCAGTACTTC.

Ten or more counts support this clonotype. The rearrangement links TRBV4-2 to TRBJ1-4; D is uncertain. The CDR3 is 13 amino acids. V dropped 3 bases and J dropped 8 bases, with 10 bases sitting between them. Looked up from germline, CDR1 is LGHNA and CDR2 is YNFKEQ. For the CDR3, the DNA is TGTGCCAGCAGCCAGCTACAAGACGAAAAACTGTTTTTT. This codes for CASSQLQDEKLFF.

The genes are TRBV5-1 and TRBJ2-1; TRBD2 aligns across 10 bases. J lost 9 bases, V lost 4 bases, and 10 bases had no gene match. Germline lookup yields CDR1 SGHRS and CDR2 YFSETQ. There are 15 residues in the CDR3. Here the CDR3 reads CASSPLAGAPGEQFF. Here the CDR3 DNA reads TGCGCCAGCAGCCCCCTAGCGGGGGCCCCTGGTGAGCAGTTCTTC. The full variable domain, rest sourced from reference TRBV5-1 and TRBJ2-1, is KAGVTQTPRYLIKTRGQQVTLSCSPISGHRSVSWYQQTPGQGLQFLFEYFSETQRNKGNFPGRFSGRQFSNSRSEMNVSTLELGDSALYLCASSPLAGAPGEQFFGPGTRLTVL.

This clonotype was seen many times. The chain joins TRBV18 to TRBJ1-1; tentatively, D is TRBD1 (5 bases). Germline V gene data show CDR1 as KGHSH and CDR2 as LQKENI. Trimming took 6 bases from V and 0 from J, leaving 11 bases between them. The CDR3 runs to 14 residues. The CDR3 loop is CASSPGELNTEAFF. The CDR3 bases are TGTGCCAGCTCGCCGGGGGAGTTGAACACTGAAGCTTTCTTT. Combining the CDR3 with reference TRBV18 and TRBJ1-1 gives the whole variable domain NAGVMQNPRHLVRRRGQEARLRCSPMKGHSHVYWYRQLPEEGLKFMVYLQKENIIDESGMPKERFSAEFPKEGPSILRIQQVVRGDSAAYFCASSPGELNTEAFFGQGTRLTVV.

This clonotype was recorded at least ten times. The chain links TRBV5-1 to TRBJ2-6; no definite D call. Germline lookup yields CDR1 SGHRS and CDR2 YFSETQ. CDR3 length: 14 amino acids. V lost 4 bases and J lost 0, with 5 bases in between. CDR3 protein: CASSPGSGANVLTF. Here the CDR3 DNA reads TGCGCCAGCAGCCCGGGCTCTGGGGCCAACGTCCTGACTTTC.

This clonotype was detected many times. V usage is TRBV5-6 and J usage is TRBJ2-2; possible D gene TRBD2, 6 bases. This CDR3 spans 16 amino acids. Germline V gene sequence: CDR1 SGHDT, CDR2 YYEEEE. V shed 4 bases and J shed 5 bases, with 18 bases lying between them. The CDR3 region is CASSLPVPGRTGELFF. CDR3 nucleotide sequence: TGTGCCAGCAGCCTCCCGGTCCCAGGGAGGACCGGGGAGCTGTTTTTT. The variable domain in full, with the rest retrieved from reference TRBV5-6 and TRBJ2-2, is DAGVTQSPTHLIKTRGQQVTLRCSPKSGHDTVSWYQQALGQGPQFIFQYYEEEERQRGNFPDRFSGHQFPNYSSELNVNALLLGDSALYLCASSLPVPGRTGELFFGEGSRLTVL.

This clonotype was counted many times. The genes are TRBV7-6 and TRBJ2-1, with D possibly TRBD1 on 7 matching bases. CDR1 and CDR2 from the germline V gene are SGHVS and FNYEAQ. The CDR3 extends over 16 amino acids. Trimming took off 1 base at V and 6 bases at J, with 16 bases between the two ends. The CDR3 spells CASSLEGALGGNEQFF. The CDR3 DNA is TGTGCCAGCAGCTTAGAGGGGGCGCTGGGAGGCAATGAGCAGTTCTTC.

The chain uses TRBV27 and TRBJ1-4, with 7 bases matching TRBD1. The CDR3 contains 15 residues. V shed 4 bases and J 0 bases; nucleotides not matched to a gene: 2. Germline CDR1 MNHEY, CDR2 SMNVEV (reference sequence). The CDR3 loop is CASSSGTATNEKLFF. The CDR3 nucleotides are TGTGCCAGCAGTTCCGGGACAGCAACTAATGAAAAACTGTTTTTT. Complete variable domain (other parts from reference TRBV27 and TRBJ1-4): EAQVTQNPRYLITVTGKKLTVTCSQNMNHEYMSWYRQDPGLGLRQIYYSMNVEVTDKGDVPEGYKVSRKEKRNFPLILESPSPNQTSLYFCASSSGTATNEKLFFGSGTQLSVL.

Many counts were recorded for this clonotype. The chain recombines TRBV5-1 with TRBJ1-2; the match to TRBD1 covers 7 bases. Germline V gene lookup returns CDR1 SGHRS and CDR2 YFSETQ. This CDR3 has 14 residues. Germline trimming cut 4 bases from V and 2 bases from J; bases unmatched to any gene: 5. The CDR3 DNA reads TGCGCCAGCAGCGAGGGACAGACCAACTATGGCTACACCTTC. It translates to CASSEGQTNYGYTF.

This clonotype was observed many times. The chain is built from TRBV11-2 and TRBJ1-1; D is ambiguous. V lost 0 bases to trimming and J lost 6 bases, with 8 bases between them. The CDR3 loop spans 13 amino acids. Looked up from germline, CDR1 is SGHAT and CDR2 is FQNNGV. The CDR3 coding sequence is TGTGCCAGCAGCTTAGATACCAAGCCTGAAGCTTTCTTT. This gives the protein CASSLDTKPEAFF.

This clonotype was counted at least ten times. V usage is TRBV5-1 and J usage is TRBJ1-1, with D perhaps TRBD1 (5 bases). CDR3 length: 14 residues. The V end lost 1 base, the J end lost 7 bases, and 14 bases lay between the germline ends. Germline V gives CDR1 SGHRS, CDR2 YFSETQ. As DNA, the CDR3 is TGCGCCAGCAGCTTGTGGCCCGGGGGGGGTGAAGCTTTCTTT. It translates to CASSLWPGGGEAFF. The full variable domain, rest sourced from reference TRBV5-1 and TRBJ1-1, is KAGVTQTPRYLIKTRGQQVTLSCSPISGHRSVSWYQQTPGQGLQFLFEYFSETQRNKGNFPGRFSGRQFSNSRSEMNVSTLELGDSALYLCASSLWPGGGEAFFGQGTRLTVV.

In this sample, this clonotype turned up many times. This sequence joins TRBV7-9 and TRBJ2-1; 9 nucleotides match TRBD2. V dropped 0 bases and J dropped 9; count of bases not matched to a gene: 6. In germline, CDR1 is SEHNR, CDR2 FQNEAQ (reference sequence). This CDR3 contains 15 residues. CDR3 loop: CASSLAAGGMGEQFF. DNA for the CDR3: TGTGCCAGCAGCTTAGCTGCGGGGGGGATGGGTGAGCAGTTCTTC. The full variable domain, with the rest looked up from reference TRBV7-9 and TRBJ2-1, is DTGVSQNPRHKITKRGQNVTFRCDPISEHNRLYWYRQTLGQGPEFLTYFQNEAQLEKSRLLSDRFSAERPKGSFSTLEIQRTEQGDSAMYLCASSLAAGGMGEQFFGPGTRLTVL.

This clonotype was picked up many times. The chain employs TRBV20-1 and TRBJ2-5, with D uncertain. Between the trimmed V and J ends, which lost 3 bases and 1 base, there was a span of 9 bases. CDR1 and CDR2 (germline): DFQATT, SNEGSKA (reference sequence). The CDR3 extends over 13 amino acids. CDR3 residues: CSASGGIQETQYF. CDR3 in DNA: TGCAGTGCTAGCGGTGGTATCCAAGAGACCCAGTACTTC.

There are many counts of this clonotype. The rearrangement joins TRBV27 to TRBJ1-2; D is uncertain. The length of the CDR3 is 13 residues. V gave up 6 bases and J gave up 3 bases, with 11 bases separating them. Germline V gives CDR1 MNHEY, CDR2 SMNVEV (reference sequence). Written as DNA, the CDR3 is TGTGCCAGCAGCCGAAGCAGATACTATGGCTACACCTTC. As protein: CASSRSRYYGYTF.

Ten or more counts support this clonotype. The rearrangement links TRBV20-1 to TRBJ1-3; TRBD1 agrees at 7 bases. Germline CDR1 reads DFQATT; CDR2 reads SNEGSKA (reference sequence). The CDR3 has 14 amino acids. Trimming at V came to 7 bases and at J to 4 bases, leaving 10 bases not matched to a gene. CDR3 sequence (DNA): TGCAGTGTCCAGACAGGGCTATCAGGAAACACCATATATTTT. Translated, it gives CSVQTGLSGNTIYF.

This chain connects TRBV5-1 to TRBJ1-2, with D unclear. CDR3 length equals 13 residues. With 6 bases removed from V and 5 bases from J, the gap between germline ends came to 14 bases. In germline, CDR1 is SGHRS, CDR2 YFSETQ. This CDR3 reads CASTKEGSYGYTF. CDR3 DNA sequence: TGCGCCAGCACGAAAGAAGGGTCGTATGGCTACACCTTC.

This clonotype was seen many times. The chain carries TRBV20-1 and TRBJ2-3; 8 bases are a match to TRBD2. The length of the CDR3 is 14 residues. Losses at the gene ends were 7 bases for V and 6 bases for J; bases not matched to a gene: 12. The germline V gene encodes CDR1 DFQATT and CDR2 SNEGSKA (reference sequence). The CDR3 DNA reads TGCAGTGTATGCATCCGGGAGGGCCCCGATACGCAGTATTTT. Its translation: CSVCIREGPDTQYF.

This clonotype was detected ten times or more. The rearrangement links TRBV20-1 to TRBJ2-1; 7 positions match TRBD2. Germline values: CDR1 DFQATT, CDR2 SNEGSKA (reference sequence). This CDR3 has 17 residues. V shed 1 base and J 0 bases; nucleotides not matched to a gene: 9. CDR3 residues: CSARVSERTSSYNEQFF. CDR3 nucleotide sequence: TGCAGTGCTAGAGTTTCGGAACGGACTAGCTCCTACAATGAGCAGTTCTTC.

This clonotype was seen at least ten times. The genes are TRBV5-1 and TRBJ1-1, with D perhaps TRBD1 (5 bases). The CDR3 contains 16 residues. CDR1 and CDR2 (germline): SGHRS, YFSETQ. The V and J ends lost 0 bases and 3 bases respectively, with 15 bases between them. In nucleotides, the CDR3 is TGCGCCAGCAGCTTGGTTCAGGGAGGGGCGGACACTGAAGCTTTCTTT. This gives the protein CASSLVQGGADTEAFF.

This chain links TRBV7-2 with TRBJ1-3; D remains unclear. CDR1 and CDR2 (germline): SGHTA, FQGNSA. Trimming stripped 5 bases from V and 0 bases from J, with 8 bases between. The CDR3 is made up of 14 amino acids. The DNA for the CDR3 is TGTGCCAGCAGCCCCCCGCGCTCTGGAAACACCATATATTTT. Translated: CASSPPRSGNTIYF. The variable domain in full, completed from reference TRBV7-2 and TRBJ1-3, reads GAGVSQSPSNKVTEKGKDVELRCDPISGHTALYWYRQSLGQGLEFLIYFQGNSAPDKSGLPSDRFSAERTGGSVSTLTIQRTQQEDSAVYLCASSPPRSGNTIYFGEGSWLTVV.

Comment on this clonotype: A read error may be the cause here, since a much bigger clone is one base away. V gene TRBV4-1 combines with J gene TRBJ1-1; no clear D. The CDR3 has 16 residues. Germline assignment: CDR1 MGHRA and CDR2 YSYEKL. Trimming removed 0 bases from V and 5 bases from J, with 16 bases in between. The CDR3 DNA reads as TGCGCCAGCAGCCAAGATAAAAGAAAGGGAGGAACTGAAGCTTTCTTT. Translating it yields CASSQDKRKGGTEAFF.